This T cell receptor (beta chain) emerged from a study of shared clonotypes between healthy human individuals. Study findings and constraints: In this cohort, only blood was sampled, and tissue repertoires likely differ. As a rule, naive subsets had a larger estimated richness than memory subsets.

Only in-frame clones appear in the TCRdb table, and some are missing; sequencing was by immunoSEQ multiplex PCR. The sample has around 2.3 million clones, around 95% seen once. Comment on this clone: No antigen is known for it.

The CDR3 covers 17 residues. Germline CDR1 and CDR2: SGHVS and FQNEAQ. The germline V and J ends were trimmed by 4 bases and 0 bases, with 13 bases remaining between them. The sample comprised naive CD4+ T cells sorted from blood. The subset was: CD45RA+ positively selected. The J gene is TRBJ1-6, the V gene TRBV7-8; D is perhaps TRBD1 (6 bases). The clonotype originates from a man between 18 and 29 years old in good health. The CDR3 spells CASSSGHPSSYNSPLHF. The CDR3 DNA sequence: TGTGCCAGCAGCTCGGGACATCCTAGCTCCTATAATTCACCCCTCCACTTT.